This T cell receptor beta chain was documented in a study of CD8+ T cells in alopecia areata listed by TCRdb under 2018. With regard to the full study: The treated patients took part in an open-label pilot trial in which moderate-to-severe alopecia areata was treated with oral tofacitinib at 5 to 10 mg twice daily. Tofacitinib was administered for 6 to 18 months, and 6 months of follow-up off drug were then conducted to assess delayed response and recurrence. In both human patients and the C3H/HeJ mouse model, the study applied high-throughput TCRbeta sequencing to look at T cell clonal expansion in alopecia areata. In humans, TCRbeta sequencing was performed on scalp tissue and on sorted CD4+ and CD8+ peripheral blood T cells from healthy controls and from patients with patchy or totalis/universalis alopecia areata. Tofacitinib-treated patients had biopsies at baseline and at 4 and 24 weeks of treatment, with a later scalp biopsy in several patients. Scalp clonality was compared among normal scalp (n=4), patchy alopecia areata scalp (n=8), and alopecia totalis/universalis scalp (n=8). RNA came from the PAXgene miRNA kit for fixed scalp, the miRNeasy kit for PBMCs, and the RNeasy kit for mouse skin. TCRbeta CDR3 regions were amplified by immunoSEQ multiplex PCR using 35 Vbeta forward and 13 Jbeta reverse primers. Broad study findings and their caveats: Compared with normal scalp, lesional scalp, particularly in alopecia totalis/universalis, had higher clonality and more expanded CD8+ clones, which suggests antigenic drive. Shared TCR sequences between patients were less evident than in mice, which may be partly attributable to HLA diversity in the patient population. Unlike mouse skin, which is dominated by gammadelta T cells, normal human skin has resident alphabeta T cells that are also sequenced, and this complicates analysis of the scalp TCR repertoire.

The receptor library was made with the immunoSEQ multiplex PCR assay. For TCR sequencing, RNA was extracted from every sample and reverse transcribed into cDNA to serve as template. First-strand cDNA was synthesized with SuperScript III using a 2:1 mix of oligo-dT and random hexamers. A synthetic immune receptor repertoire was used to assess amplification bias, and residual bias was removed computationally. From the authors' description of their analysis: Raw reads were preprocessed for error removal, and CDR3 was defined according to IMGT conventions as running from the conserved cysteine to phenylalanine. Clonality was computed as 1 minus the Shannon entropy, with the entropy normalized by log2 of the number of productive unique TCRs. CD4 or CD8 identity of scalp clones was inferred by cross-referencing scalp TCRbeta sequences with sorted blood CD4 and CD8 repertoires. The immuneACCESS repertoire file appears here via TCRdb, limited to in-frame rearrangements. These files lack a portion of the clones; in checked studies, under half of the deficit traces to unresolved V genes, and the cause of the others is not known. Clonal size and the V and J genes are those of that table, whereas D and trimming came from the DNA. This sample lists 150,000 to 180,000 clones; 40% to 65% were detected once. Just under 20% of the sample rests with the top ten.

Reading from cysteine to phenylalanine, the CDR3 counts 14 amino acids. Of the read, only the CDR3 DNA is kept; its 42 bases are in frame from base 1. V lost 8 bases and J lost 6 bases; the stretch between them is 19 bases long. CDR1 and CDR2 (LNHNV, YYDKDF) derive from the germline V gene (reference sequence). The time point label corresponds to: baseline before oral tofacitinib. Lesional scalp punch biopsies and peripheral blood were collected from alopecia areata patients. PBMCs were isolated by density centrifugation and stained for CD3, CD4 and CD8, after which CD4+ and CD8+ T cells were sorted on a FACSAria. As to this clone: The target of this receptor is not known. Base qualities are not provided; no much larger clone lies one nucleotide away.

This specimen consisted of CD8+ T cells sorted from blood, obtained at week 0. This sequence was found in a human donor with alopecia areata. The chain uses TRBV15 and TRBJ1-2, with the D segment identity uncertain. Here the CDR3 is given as CATELLQPNNGYTF. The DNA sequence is TGTGCCACCGAGCTCCTACAGCCAAACAATGGCTACACCTTC.